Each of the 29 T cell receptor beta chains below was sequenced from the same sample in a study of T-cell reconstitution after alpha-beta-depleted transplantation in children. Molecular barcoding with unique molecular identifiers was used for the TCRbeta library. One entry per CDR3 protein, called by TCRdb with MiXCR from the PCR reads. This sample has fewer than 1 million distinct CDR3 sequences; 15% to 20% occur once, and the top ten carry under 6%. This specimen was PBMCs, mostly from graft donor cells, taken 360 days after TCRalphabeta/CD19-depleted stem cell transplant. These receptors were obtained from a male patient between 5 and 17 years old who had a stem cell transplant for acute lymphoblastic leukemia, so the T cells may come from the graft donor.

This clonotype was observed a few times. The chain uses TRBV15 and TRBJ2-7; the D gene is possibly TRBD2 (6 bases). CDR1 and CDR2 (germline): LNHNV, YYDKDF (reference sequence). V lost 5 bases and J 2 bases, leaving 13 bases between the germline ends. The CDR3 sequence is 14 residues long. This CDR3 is CATSSGTPTYEQYF. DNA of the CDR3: TGTGCCACCAGCTCCGGGACTCCTACCTACGAGCAGTACTTC.

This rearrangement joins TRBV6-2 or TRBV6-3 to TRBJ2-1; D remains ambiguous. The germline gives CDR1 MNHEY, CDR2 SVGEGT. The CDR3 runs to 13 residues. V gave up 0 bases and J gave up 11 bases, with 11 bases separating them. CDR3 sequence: CASSYSLKPQQFF. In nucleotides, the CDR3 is TGTGCCAGCAGTTACTCTTTGAAGCCCCAGCAGTTCTTC.

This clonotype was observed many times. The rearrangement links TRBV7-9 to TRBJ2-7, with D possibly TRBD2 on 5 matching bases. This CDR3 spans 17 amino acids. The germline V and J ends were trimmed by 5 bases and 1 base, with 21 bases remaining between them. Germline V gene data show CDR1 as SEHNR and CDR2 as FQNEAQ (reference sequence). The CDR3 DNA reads TGTGCCAGCAGCCTGGCCCAGGATTGGACTGGATCCTACGAGCAGTACTTC. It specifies CASSLAQDWTGSYEQYF.

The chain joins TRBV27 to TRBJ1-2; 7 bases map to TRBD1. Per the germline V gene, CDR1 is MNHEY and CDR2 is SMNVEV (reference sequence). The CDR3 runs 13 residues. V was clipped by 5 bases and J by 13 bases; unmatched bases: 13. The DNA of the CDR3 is TGTGCCAGCAGTCCCTCGACAGGGAAGATTTGCACCTTC. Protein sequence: CASSPSTGKICTF.

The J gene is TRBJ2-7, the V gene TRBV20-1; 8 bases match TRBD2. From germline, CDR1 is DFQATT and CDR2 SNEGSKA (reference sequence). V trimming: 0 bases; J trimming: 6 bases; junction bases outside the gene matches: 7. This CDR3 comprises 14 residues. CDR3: CSARDRLAGAEQYF. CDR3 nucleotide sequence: TGCAGTGCTAGAGATAGGCTAGCGGGCGCCGAGCAGTACTTC.

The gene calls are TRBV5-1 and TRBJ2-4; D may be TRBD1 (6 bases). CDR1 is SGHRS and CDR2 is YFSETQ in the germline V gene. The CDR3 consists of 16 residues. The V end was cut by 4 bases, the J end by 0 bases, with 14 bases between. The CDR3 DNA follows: TGCGCCAGCAGCCGCGAAGGACAGCTAGCCAAAAACATTCAGTACTTC. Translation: CASSREGQLAKNIQYF.

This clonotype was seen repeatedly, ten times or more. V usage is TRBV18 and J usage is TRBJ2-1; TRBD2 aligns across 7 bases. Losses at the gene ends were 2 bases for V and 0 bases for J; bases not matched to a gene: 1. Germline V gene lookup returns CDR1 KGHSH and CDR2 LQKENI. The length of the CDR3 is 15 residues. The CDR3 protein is CASSPWGGSYNEQFF. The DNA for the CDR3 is TGTGCCAGCTCACCATGGGGGGGCTCCTACAATGAGCAGTTCTTC.

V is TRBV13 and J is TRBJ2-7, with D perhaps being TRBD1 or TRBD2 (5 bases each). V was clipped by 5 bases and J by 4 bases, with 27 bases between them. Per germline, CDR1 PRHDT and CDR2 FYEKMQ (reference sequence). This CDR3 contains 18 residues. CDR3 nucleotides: TGTGCCAGCAGCCCCCTTGGGGGTCTGACCCGGGTGGGGTACGAGCAGTACTTC. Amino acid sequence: CASSPLGGLTRVGYEQYF. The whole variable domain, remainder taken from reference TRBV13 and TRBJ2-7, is AAGVIQSPRHLIKEKRETATLKCYPIPRHDTVYWYQQGPGQDPQFLISFYEKMQSDKGSIPDRFSAQQFSDYHSELNMSSLELGDSALYFCASSPLGGLTRVGYEQYFGPGTRLTVT.

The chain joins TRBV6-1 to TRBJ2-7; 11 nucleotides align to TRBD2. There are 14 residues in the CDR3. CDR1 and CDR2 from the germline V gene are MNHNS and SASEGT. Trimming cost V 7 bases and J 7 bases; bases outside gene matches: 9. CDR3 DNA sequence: TGTGCCAGCACCCAATCGACTAGCGGGACAGAGCAGTACTTC. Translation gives CASTQSTSGTEQYF.

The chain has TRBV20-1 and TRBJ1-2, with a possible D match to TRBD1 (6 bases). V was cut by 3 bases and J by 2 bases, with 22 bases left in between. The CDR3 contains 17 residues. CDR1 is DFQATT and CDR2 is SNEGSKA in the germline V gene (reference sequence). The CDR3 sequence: CSARVKSGVQRNYGYTF. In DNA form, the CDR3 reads TGCAGTGCTAGGGTCAAATCAGGGGTTCAGAGAAACTATGGCTACACCTTC.

The DNA for the CDR3 is TGTGCCACCAGTCGGTGGGACAATGAGCAGTTCTTC. Residues: CATSRWDNEQFF. The chain employs TRBV24-1 and TRBJ2-1; D gene ambiguous. There are 12 residues in the CDR3. The germline V and J ends were trimmed by 6 bases and 5 bases, with 7 bases remaining between them. Germline V CDR1 and CDR2: KGHDR, SFDVKD.

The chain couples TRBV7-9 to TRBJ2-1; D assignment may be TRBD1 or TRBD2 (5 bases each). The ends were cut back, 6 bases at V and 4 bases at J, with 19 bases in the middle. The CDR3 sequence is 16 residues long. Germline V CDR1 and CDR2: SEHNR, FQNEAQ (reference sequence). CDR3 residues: CASSAPKGTKYNEQFF. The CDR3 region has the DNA TGTGCCAGCAGTGCCCCAAAGGGGACCAAGTACAATGAGCAGTTCTTC.

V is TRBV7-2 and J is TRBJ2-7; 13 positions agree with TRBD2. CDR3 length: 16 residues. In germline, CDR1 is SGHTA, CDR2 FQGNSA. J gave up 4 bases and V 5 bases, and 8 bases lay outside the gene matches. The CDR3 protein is CASSPWTSGSRYEQYF. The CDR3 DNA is TGTGCCAGCAGCCCGTGGACTAGCGGGAGTAGATACGAGCAGTACTTC.

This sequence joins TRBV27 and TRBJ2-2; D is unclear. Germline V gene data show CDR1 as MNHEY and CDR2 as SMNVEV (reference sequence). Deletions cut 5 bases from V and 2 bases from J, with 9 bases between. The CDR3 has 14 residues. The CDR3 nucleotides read TGTGCCAGCAGTATTTCCGAAAACACCGGGGAGCTGTTTTTT. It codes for CASSISENTGELFF.

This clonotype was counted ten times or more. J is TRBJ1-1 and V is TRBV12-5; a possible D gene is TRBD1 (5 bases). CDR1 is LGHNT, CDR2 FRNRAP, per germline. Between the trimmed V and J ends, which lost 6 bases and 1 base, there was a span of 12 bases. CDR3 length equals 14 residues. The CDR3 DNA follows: TGTGCTAGTGGCCCCCCCACAGGGAACACTGAAGCTTTCTTT. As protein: CASGPPTGNTEAFF.

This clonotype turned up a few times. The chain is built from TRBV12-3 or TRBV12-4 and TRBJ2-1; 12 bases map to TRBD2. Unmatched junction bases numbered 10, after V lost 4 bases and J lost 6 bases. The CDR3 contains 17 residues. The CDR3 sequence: CASSSLSLAGGRNEQFF. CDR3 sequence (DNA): TGTGCCAGCAGTTCCCTATCGCTAGCGGGAGGGCGCAATGAGCAGTTCTTC.

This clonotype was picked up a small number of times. CDR3 sequence (DNA): TGTGCCAGCAAGAGATTGGCTGGGGCCAACGTCCTGACTTTC. Translation: CASKRLAGANVLTF. The gene calls are TRBV2 and TRBJ2-6; D gene ambiguous. This CDR3 is built from 14 residues. Germline V gene data show CDR1 as SNHLY and CDR2 as FYNNEI. V was cut by 7 bases and J by 2 bases, with 9 bases left in between.

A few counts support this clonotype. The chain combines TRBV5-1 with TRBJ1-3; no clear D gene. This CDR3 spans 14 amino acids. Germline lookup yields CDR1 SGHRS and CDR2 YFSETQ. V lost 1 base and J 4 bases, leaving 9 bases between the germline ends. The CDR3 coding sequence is TGCGCCAGCAGCTTGTCCCCGGGAGGAAACACCATATATTTT. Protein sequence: CASSLSPGGNTIYF.

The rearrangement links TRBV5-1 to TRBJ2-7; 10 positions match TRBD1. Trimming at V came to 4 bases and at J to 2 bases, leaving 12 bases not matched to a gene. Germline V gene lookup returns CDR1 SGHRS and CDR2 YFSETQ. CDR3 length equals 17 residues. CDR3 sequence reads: CASSRLGWGQGPYEQYF. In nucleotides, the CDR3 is TGCGCCAGCAGCCGTTTGGGCTGGGGACAGGGGCCCTACGAGCAGTACTTC. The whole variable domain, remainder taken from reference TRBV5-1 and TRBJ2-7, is KAGVTQTPRYLIKTRGQQVTLSCSPISGHRSVSWYQQTPGQGLQFLFEYFSETQRNKGNFPGRFSGRQFSNSRSEMNVSTLELGDSALYLCASSRLGWGQGPYEQYFGPGTRLTVT.

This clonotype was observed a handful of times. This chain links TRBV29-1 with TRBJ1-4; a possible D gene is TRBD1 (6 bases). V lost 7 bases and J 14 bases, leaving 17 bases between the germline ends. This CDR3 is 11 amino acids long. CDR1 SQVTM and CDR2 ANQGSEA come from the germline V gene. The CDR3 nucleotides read TGCAGCGCCGGGGGCAAGTCGTGGCTGTTTTTT. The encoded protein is CSAGGKSWLFF.

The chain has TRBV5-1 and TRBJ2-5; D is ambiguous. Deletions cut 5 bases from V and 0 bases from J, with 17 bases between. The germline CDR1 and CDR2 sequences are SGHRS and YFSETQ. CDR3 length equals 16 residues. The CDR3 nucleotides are TGCGCCAGCAGAACTCCCGGTTCGGGTTACCAAGAGACCCAGTACTTC. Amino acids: CASRTPGSGYQETQYF.

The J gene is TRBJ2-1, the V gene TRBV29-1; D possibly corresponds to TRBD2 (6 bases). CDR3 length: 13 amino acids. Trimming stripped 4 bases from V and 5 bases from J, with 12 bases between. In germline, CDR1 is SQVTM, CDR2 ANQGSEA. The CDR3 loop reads CSVGLGSNNEQFF. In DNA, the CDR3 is TGCAGCGTTGGCCTCGGGAGTAACAATGAGCAGTTCTTC.

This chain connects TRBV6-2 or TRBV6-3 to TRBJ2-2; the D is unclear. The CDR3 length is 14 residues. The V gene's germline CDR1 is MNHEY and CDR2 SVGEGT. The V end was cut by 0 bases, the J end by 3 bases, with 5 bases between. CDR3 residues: CASSYSTYTGELFF. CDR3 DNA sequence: TGTGCCAGCAGTTACTCGACTTACACCGGGGAGCTGTTTTTT.

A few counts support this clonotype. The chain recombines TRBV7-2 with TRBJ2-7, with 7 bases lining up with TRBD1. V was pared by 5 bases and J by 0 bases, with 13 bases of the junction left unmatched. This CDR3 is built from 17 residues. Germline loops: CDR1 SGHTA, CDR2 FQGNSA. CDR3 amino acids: CASSPLLGQPSSYEQYF. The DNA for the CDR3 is TGTGCCAGCAGCCCACTCTTGGGACAGCCGAGCTCCTACGAGCAGTACTTC.

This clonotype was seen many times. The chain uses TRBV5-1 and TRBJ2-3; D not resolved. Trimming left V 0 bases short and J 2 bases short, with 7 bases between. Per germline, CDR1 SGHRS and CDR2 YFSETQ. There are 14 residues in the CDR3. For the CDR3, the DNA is TGCGCCAGCAGCTTGGGACTTTCCACAGATACGCAGTATTTT. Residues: CASSLGLSTDTQYF.

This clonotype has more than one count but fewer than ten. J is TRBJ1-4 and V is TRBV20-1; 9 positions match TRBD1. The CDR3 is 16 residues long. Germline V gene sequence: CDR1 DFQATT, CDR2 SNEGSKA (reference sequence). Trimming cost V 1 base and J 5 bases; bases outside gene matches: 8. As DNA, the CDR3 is TGCAGTGCTAGAGCCGGGGCCGGGACAGGGAATGAAAAACTGTTTTTT. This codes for CSARAGAGTGNEKLFF.

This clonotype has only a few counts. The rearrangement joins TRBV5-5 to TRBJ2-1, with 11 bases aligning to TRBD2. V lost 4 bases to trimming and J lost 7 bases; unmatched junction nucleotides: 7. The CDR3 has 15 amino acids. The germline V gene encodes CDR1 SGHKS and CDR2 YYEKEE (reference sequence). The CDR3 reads CASSPRSSGRNEQFF. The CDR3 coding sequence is TGTGCCAGCAGCCCTCGGTCTAGCGGGAGGAATGAGCAGTTCTTC. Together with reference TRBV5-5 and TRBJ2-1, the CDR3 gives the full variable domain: DAGVTQSPTHLIKTRGQQVTLRCSPISGHKSVSWYQQVLGQGPQFIFQYYEKEERGRGNFPDRFSARQFPNYSSELNVNALLLGDSALYLCASSPRSSGRNEQFFGPGTRLTVL.

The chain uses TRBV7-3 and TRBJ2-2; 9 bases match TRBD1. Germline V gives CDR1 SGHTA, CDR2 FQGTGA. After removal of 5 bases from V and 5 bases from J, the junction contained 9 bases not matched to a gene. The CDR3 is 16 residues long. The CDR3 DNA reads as TGTGCCAGCAGCACCCGACAGGGGGGTAGAACCGGGGAGCTGTTTTTT. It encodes CASSTRQGGRTGELFF.

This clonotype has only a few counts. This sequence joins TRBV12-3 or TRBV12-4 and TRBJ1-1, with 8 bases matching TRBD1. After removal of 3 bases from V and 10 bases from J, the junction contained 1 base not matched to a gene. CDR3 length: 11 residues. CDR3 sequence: CASSLDRVAFF. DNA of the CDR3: TGTGCCAGCAGTTTGGACAGGGTAGCTTTCTTT.